The sequence of this T cell receptor beta chain was determined in a study of blood T cell repertoires in COVID-19. At the level of the study: Some COVID-19 samples were acute and others convalescent; all came from the United States, Italy and Spain. Sample material is recorded as cDNA or gDNA derived from T cells, B-cell-depleted T cells, or PBMCs.

As originally analysed: Estimation of nucleated cell counts relied on the amplification of reference gene primers. The table came from immunoSEQ multiplex PCR; TCRdb's copy has only in-frame clones and leaves some out. V and J calls and clone size are given by that table; D and trimming were obtained from the DNA. The sample has hundreds of thousands of clones, approximately 83% seen once. Germline assignment: CDR1 MNHNS and CDR2 SASEGT. V was clipped by 1 base and J by 2 bases, with 5 bases between them. The CDR3 runs 13 residues. The sample taken for sequencing was peripheral blood. The chain recombines TRBV6-1 with TRBJ2-5; D is uncertain. This TCR was sampled from a woman aged 45 to 65 who had recovered from COVID-19. The CDR3 region has the DNA TGTGCCAGCAGTGAAGTCTTACAAGAGACCCAGTACTTC. Protein product: CASSEVLQETQYF.